This TCR beta chain was obtained from a study of OX40 agonist ivuxolimab in advanced cancers. The assay was immunoSEQ multiplex PCR, and TCRdb's table has in-frame clones only and misses some. This table has under 40,000 clones, around 83% appearing once. CDR1 LGHNT and CDR2 FRNRAP come from the germline V gene. V lost 4 bases, J lost 5 bases, and 9 bases lay in between. The CDR3 has 12 residues. The sequence was collected from an adult with an advanced solid tumor such as melanoma, head and neck, liver or kidney cancer. Sample: CD4+ or CD8+ T cells sorted from blood, taken in a trial of the OX40 agonist ivuxolimab. This chain uses TRBV12-5 with TRBJ2-7; D is undetermined. The CDR3 here is CASGSDYDEQYF. The CDR3 coding sequence is TGTGCTAGTGGTTCCGATTATGACGAGCAGTACTTC.